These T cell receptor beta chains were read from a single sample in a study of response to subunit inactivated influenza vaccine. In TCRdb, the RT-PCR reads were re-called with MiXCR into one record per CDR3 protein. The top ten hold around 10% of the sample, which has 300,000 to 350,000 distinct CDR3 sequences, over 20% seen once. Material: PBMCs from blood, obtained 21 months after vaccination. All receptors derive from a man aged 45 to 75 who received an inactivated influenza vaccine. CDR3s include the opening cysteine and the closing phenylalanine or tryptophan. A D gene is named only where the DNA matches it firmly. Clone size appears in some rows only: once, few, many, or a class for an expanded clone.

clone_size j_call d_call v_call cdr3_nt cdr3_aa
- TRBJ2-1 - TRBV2 TGTGCCAGCAGCGCCTCGGCAAGGGTCACTTTCTTC CASSASARVTFF
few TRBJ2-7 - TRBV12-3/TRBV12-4 TGTGCCAGCAGTTCCGTGACAGAAGCTCTGGTCGAGCAGTACTTC CASSSVTEALVEQYF
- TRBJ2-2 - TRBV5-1 TGCGCCAGCAGCTTGGACGGGGCCGCCGGGGAGCTGTTTTTT CASSLDGAAGELFF
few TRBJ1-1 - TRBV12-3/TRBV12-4 TGTGCCAGCAGTCGAGGGGTGCCGGTCCTAATGAACACTGAAGCTTTCTTT CASSRGVPVLMNTEAFF
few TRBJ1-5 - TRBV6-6 TGTGCCAGCAGAGGTGAAGAAAAGCCCCAGCATTTT CASRGEEKPQHF
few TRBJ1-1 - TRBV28 TGTGCCAGCAAGATTCGAGGGCGGAACACTGAAGCTTTCTTT CASKIRGRNTEAFF
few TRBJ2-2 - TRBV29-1 TGCAGCGGAGGACAGCGCACCGGGGAGCTGTTTTTT CSGGQRTGELFF
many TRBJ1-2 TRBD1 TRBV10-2 TGCGCCAGCAGTGAGTCTCGGACAGGGGGCCACTATGGCTACACCTTC CASSESRTGGHYGYTF
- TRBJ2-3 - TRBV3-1 TGTGCCAGCAGCCAAGACCCCGCCGTCACAGATACGCAGTATTTT CASSQDPAVTDTQYF
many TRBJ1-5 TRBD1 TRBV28 TGTGCCAGCAGTTTATCCGGCAGGGGGCGCCGACAGCCCCAGCATTTT CASSLSGRGRRQPQHF
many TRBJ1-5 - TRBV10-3 TGTGCCATCAGTGATGAGGTTACGCCCCAGCATTTT CAISDEVTPQHF
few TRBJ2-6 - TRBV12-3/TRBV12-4 TGTGCCACACGACCGGGGCAGGGGACTTCTGGGGCCAACGTCCTGACTTTC CATRPGQGTSGANVLTF
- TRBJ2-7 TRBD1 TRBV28 TGTGCCAGCAGTTTGGGACAGGGGAGTGGGTACGAGCAGTACTTC CASSLGQGSGYEQYF
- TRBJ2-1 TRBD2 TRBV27 TGTGCCAGCAGTTTAGCTAGCGGGAGCCCCTACAATGAGCAGTTCTTC CASSLASGSPYNEQFF
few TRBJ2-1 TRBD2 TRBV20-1 TGCAGTGCTCCGGGACTAGCGGGAGTGGAGCAGTTCTTC CSAPGLAGVEQFF
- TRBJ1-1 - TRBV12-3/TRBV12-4 TGTGCCAGCAGTCCAGTTGTGGGGGTCACTGAAGCTTTCTTT CASSPVVGVTEAFF
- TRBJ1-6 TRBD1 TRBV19 TGTGCCAGTAGTACCGCGGGACAGGGAAATTCACCCCTCCACTTT CASSTAGQGNSPLHF
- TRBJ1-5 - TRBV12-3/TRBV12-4 TGTGCCAGCAGTTTTGGGTTGCTTCAGCCCCAGCATTTT CASSFGLLQPQHF
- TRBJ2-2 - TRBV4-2 - CASSQARGGDPGSCFF
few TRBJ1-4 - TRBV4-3 TGCGCCAGCAGCCAAGAGTGGGCAGGTTATGATGAAAAACTGTTTTTT CASSQEWAGYDEKLFF
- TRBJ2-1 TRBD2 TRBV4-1 TGCGCCAGCAGCCGTCCCCTAGCGGGGGTAGGGAATGAGCAGTTCTTC CASSRPLAGVGNEQFF
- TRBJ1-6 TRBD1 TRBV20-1 TGCAGTGCTAGAGATGAGGGACAGGGGAGGTATAATTCACCCCTCCACTTT CSARDEGQGRYNSPLHF
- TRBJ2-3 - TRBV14 TGTGCCAGCAGCCACCGCACACCATTCACAGATACGCAGTATTTT CASSHRTPFTDTQYF
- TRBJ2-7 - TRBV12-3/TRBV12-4 TGTGCCAGCAGTTTAGGGGCAGGCTACGAGCAGTACTTC CASSLGAGYEQYF
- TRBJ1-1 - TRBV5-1 TGCGCCAGCAGCTTGAACTTTGAAGAAGCTTTCTTT CASSLNFEEAFF
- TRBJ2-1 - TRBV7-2 TGTGCCAGCAGCTTAGACCGGGACTGGACCTACAATGAGCAGTTCTTC CASSLDRDWTYNEQFF
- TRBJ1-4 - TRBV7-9 TGTGCCAGCAGCCCTCGACCTGGGGGAAAAAATGAAAAACTGTTTTTT CASSPRPGGKNEKLFF
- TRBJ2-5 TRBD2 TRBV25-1 TGTGCCAGCAGTGAATCCGCGGGAGGGCCAGGGGAGACCCAGTACTTC CASSESAGGPGETQYF
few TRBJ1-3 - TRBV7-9 TGTGCCAGCAGCTTAGTCCTAGGCATCGCCTCTGGAAACACCATATATTTT CASSLVLGIASGNTIYF
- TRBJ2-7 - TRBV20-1 TGCAGTGCTGCGCAGGGGCCCTACGAGCAGTACTTC CSAAQGPYEQYF
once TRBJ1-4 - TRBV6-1 TGTGCCAGCAGCCCCCAATGGACAGTAGTGGAAAAACTGTTTTTT CASSPQWTVVEKLFF
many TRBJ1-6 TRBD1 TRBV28 TGTGCCAGCAGTCGACTCACCGGGACAGGCAATTCACCCCTCCACTTT CASSRLTGTGNSPLHF
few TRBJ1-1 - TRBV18 TGTGCCAGCTCACAGACAGGGAACACTGAAGCTTTCTTT CASSQTGNTEAFF
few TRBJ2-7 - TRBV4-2 TGTGCCAGCAGCCCCGAAATTCACTACGAGCAGTACTTC CASSPEIHYEQYF
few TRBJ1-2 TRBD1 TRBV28 TGTGCCAGCAGTACCCCGGGACAGGGGGCTTTTGGCTACACCTTC CASSTPGQGAFGYTF
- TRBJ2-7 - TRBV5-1 TGCGCCAGCAGCCAGGGGAACCCGATAACCTACGAGCAGTACTTC CASSQGNPITYEQYF
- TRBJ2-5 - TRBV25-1 TGTGCCAGCAGTGAGTTAAGACAGCCGGTAGAGACCCAGTACTTC CASSELRQPVETQYF
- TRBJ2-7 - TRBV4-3 TGCGCCAGCAGCCAAGCCTCCAGGGGTACCTACGAGCAGTACTTC CASSQASRGTYEQYF
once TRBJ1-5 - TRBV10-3 TGTGCCATCAGTGAGAGGGCAGATTATCAGCCCCAGCATTTT CAISERADYQPQHF
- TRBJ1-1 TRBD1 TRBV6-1 TGTGCCAGCAGGGGGTCGACAGGGGGCTACGCTGAAGCTTTCTTT CASRGSTGGYAEAFF
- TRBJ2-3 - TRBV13 TGTGCCAGCAGCTTTGACGATACGCAGTATTTT CASSFDDTQYF
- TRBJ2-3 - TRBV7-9 TGTGCCAGCATCAACGTCAGAGATACGCAGTATTTT CASINVRDTQYF
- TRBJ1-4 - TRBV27 TGTGCCAGCACCACCTACGGAGCAGGGAATGAAAAACTGTTTTTT CASTTYGAGNEKLFF
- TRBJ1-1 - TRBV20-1 TGCAGTGCTCGCAAGTTGGACCCGGTGGGCACTGAAGCTTTCTTT CSARKLDPVGTEAFF
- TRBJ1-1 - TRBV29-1 TGCAGCGTTGTGGAGCCCTACACTGAAGCTTTCTTT CSVVEPYTEAFF
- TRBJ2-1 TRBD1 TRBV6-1 TGTGCCAGCAGTACGACAGGGGTTGAGGAGCAGTTCTTC CASSTTGVEEQFF
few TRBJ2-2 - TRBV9 TGTGCCAGCAGCGGTCGTGGGAACACCGGGGAGCTGTTTTTT CASSGRGNTGELFF
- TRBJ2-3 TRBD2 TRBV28 TGTGCCAGCAGCCCAGGGCTAGCGGGGGCCTTTAGCACAGATACGCAGTATTTT CASSPGLAGAFSTDTQYF
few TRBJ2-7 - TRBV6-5 TGTGCCAGCAGTTACGGGACCCCCTCCTACGAGCAGTACTTC CASSYGTPSYEQYF
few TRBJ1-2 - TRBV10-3 TGTGCCATCAGTGAGCCGGACAGATTCTATGGCTACACCTTC CAISEPDRFYGYTF
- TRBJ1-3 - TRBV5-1 TGCGCCAGCAGCTTGGCGGCAGGCAACTCTGGAAACACCATATATTTT CASSLAAGNSGNTIYF
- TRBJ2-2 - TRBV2 TGTGCCAGCAGACCGCCCGGGACAACGAACACCGGGGAGCTGTTTTTT CASRPPGTTNTGELFF
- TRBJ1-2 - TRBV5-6 TGTGCCAGCAGCAGGATCCACTATGGCTACACCTTC CASSRIHYGYTF
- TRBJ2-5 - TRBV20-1 TGCAGTGCTAGGGGGACACCCGGACACCCGGGTCGAGAGACCCAGTACTTC CSARGTPGHPGRETQYF